The 10 T cell receptor beta chains in this list originate from one sample, sequenced in a study of blood T cell repertoires in COVID-19. TCRdb's copy holds only in-frame clones and misses some; the assay was immunoSEQ multiplex PCR. Among 80,000 to 100,000 clones listed, 80% were seen once. The sample was peripheral blood. The receptor set was obtained from a woman aged 70-85 years with acute or convalescent COVID-19.

This clone has only one observation. The chain couples TRBV9 to TRBJ1-1; 7 bases match TRBD1. The CDR3 runs 17 residues. Germline V gives CDR1 SGDLS, CDR2 YYNGEE. The trim removed 3 bases at V and 1 base at J, leaving 12 bases unmatched. The CDR3 spells CASSASLRGGENTEAFF. The CDR3 nucleotides read TGTGCCAGCAGCGCATCCTTGAGAGGGGGCGAGAACACTGAAGCTTTCTTT.

The chain combines TRBV27 with TRBJ2-1; 7 bases align to TRBD1. CDR1 MNHEY and CDR2 SMNVEV come from the germline V gene (reference sequence). J was trimmed by 6 bases and V by 4 bases; bases with no gene match: 9. The CDR3 is 15 amino acids. The CDR3 sequence: CASSSSTGWVNEQFF. CDR3 sequence (DNA): TGTGCCAGCAGTTCCTCGACAGGGTGGGTCAATGAGCAGTTCTTC.

This chain uses TRBV9 with TRBJ1-1; D is perhaps TRBD1 (5 bases). V shed 0 bases and J shed 1 base, with 19 bases lying between them. Germline assignment: CDR1 SGDLS and CDR2 YYNGEE. There are 18 residues in the CDR3. In DNA form, the CDR3 reads TGTGCCAGCAGCGTAGAGAGTCTCCCGGGGGTGAGGAACACTGAAGCTTTCTTT. Translated, it gives CASSVESLPGVRNTEAFF. The full variable domain, in which reference TRBV9 and TRBJ1-1 provide the parts outside the CDR3, is DSGVTQTPKHLITATGQRVTLRCSPRSGDLSVYWYQQSLDQGLQFLIQYYNGEERAKGNILERFSAQQFPDLHSELNLSSLELGDSALYFCASSVESLPGVRNTEAFFGQGTRLTVV.

This clone was counted between two and nine times. The chain joins TRBV5-4 to TRBJ2-7, with 11 bases identical to TRBD2. The V segment lost 4 bases and the J segment 2 bases; nucleotides outside the gene matches: 5. CDR1 and CDR2 (germline): SGHNT, YYREEE (reference sequence). The CDR3 extends over 15 amino acids. CDR3 sequence: CASSTGTSGTYEQYF. CDR3 DNA: TGTGCCAGCAGCACCGGGACTAGCGGAACCTACGAGCAGTACTTC.

The chain carries TRBV7-2 and TRBJ1-6; a weak D match, TRBD1 (5 bases). Looked up from germline, CDR1 is SGHTA and CDR2 is FQGNSA. V shed 2 bases and J shed 10 bases, with 12 bases lying between them. This CDR3 has 14 residues. The CDR3 reads CASSLTRVGSPLHF. Written as DNA, the CDR3 is TGTGCCAGCAGCTTAACCAGGGTAGGATCACCCCTCCACTTT.

The V and J genes are TRBV9 and TRBJ2-1; maybe TRBD2 (6 bases). The V gene's germline CDR1 is SGDLS and CDR2 YYNGEE. CDR3 length: 16 amino acids. V lost 0 bases and J lost 4, with 14 bases in between. DNA of the CDR3: TGTGCCAGCAGCGTAGGTGGAGTAGCGGTTTACAATGAGCAGTTCTTC. Encoded protein: CASSVGGVAVYNEQFF.

The chain carries TRBV28 and TRBJ1-5; 7 positions match TRBD1. V lost 5 bases to trimming and J lost 2 bases; unmatched junction nucleotides: 3. CDR1 is MDHEN and CDR2 is SYDVKM in the germline V gene. The CDR3 contains 14 residues. CDR3 protein: CASSTGQGNQPQHF. CDR3 in DNA: TGTGCCAGCAGTACTGGACAGGGCAATCAGCCCCAGCATTTT.

The chain couples TRBV27 to TRBJ1-2; a weak D match, TRBD1 (5 bases). The germline CDR1 and CDR2 sequences are MNHEY and SMNVEV (reference sequence). V lost 2 bases, J lost 8 bases, and 15 bases lay in between. The CDR3 is made up of 14 amino acids. CDR3 DNA sequence: TGTGCCAGCAGTTTAAGGGGCCAGGGAGGCGGCTACACCTTC. Protein product: CASSLRGQGGGYTF.

The V gene is TRBV5-6, the J gene TRBJ2-6, with 11 bases fitting TRBD1. CDR3 length: 16 residues. V was clipped by 4 bases and J by 2 bases; unmatched bases: 2. Germline values: CDR1 SGHDT, CDR2 YYEEEE. The CDR3 reads CASSRTGGAGANVLTF. For the CDR3, the DNA is TGTGCCAGCAGCCGGACAGGGGGCGCTGGGGCCAACGTCCTGACTTTC.

This clone occurred a few times. This chain links TRBV19 with TRBJ1-1, with D unclear. This CDR3 is built from 14 residues. Germline assignment: CDR1 LNHDA and CDR2 SQIVND (reference sequence). The V gene lost 3 bases and the J gene lost 1 base, with 9 bases spanning the gap. CDR3 loop: CASSMRAPNTEAFF. CDR3 nucleotide sequence: TGTGCCAGTAGTATGAGGGCACCGAACACTGAAGCTTTCTTT.